This T cell receptor beta chain was sequenced during a study of T cell responses to AZD1222 COVID-19 vaccine. About the study: Second-dose schedules of about 4 or about 12 weeks were combined. General study results and limits: A reported finding is that nearly half of spike-specific TCRs target unmutated variant regions. Spike-wide coverage was observed for vaccine-associated CD4 TCRs, with dominant responses at 160-218 and 743-854.

Germline loops: CDR1 LNHDA, CDR2 SQIVND (reference sequence). The V and J ends lost 5 bases and 4 bases respectively, with 18 bases between them. CDR3 length equals 16 residues. This clone was observed a few times. Its antigen remains unidentified. Sequencing used immunoSEQ multiplex PCR; TCRdb keeps in-frame clones, though not all of them. This sample has about 110,000 clones, with nearly 90% found just once. The sequences come from peripheral blood, collected on day 0 of AZD1222 vaccination. The genes are TRBV19 and TRBJ1-5; D remains ambiguous. This TCR derives from an adult in good health. CDR3 bases: TGTGCCAGTAGTCCCCACAGCGGTACCCGAAATCAGCCCCAGCATTTT. This gives the protein CASSPHSGTRNQPQHF.